The clone carrying this T cell receptor (beta chain) was counted a few times. In the authors' workflow: Reference gene primers were amplified, and this amplification served to estimate nucleated cell counts. The table came from immunoSEQ multiplex PCR; TCRdb's copy has only in-frame clones and leaves some out. V, J and clone size derive from that table, while D and trimming were established from the DNA sequence. The sample yields 130,000 to 150,000 clones, roughly 90% seen once. The data originate from a study of blood T cell repertoires in COVID-19. The CDR3 consists of 15 residues. The V end lost 3 bases, the J end lost 3 bases, and 17 bases lay between the germline ends. Germline CDR1 reads GTSNPN; CDR2 reads SVGIG (reference sequence).

The chain uses TRBV30 and TRBJ1-2, with D perhaps TRBD1 (6 bases). Sequenced: PBMCs or T cells enriched from blood (not recorded which). The receptor was derived from a young woman with acute COVID-19. CDR3 coding DNA: TGTGCCTGGAGGGACCCGAGGGGGGGCGACTATGGCTACACCTTC. Translating gives CAWRDPRGGDYGYTF.